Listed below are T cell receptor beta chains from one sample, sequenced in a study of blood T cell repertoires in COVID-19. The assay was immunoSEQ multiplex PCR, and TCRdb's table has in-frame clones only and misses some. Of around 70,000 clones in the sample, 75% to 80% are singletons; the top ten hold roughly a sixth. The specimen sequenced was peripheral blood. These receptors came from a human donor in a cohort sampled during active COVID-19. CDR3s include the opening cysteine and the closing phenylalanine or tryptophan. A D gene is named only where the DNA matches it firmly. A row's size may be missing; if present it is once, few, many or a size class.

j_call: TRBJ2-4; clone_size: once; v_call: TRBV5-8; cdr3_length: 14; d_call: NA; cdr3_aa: CASSLAGGVNIQYF; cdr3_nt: TGTGCCAGCAGCTTGGCCGGGGGAGTAAACATTCAGTACTTC
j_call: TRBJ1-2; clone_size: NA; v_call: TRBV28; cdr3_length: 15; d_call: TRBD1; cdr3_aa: CASSLPLTGNYGYTF; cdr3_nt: TGTGCCAGCAGTCTCCCGTTGACAGGGAACTATGGCTACACCTTC
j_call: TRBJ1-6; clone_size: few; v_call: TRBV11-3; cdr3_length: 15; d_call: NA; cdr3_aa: CASSRDSSYNSPLHF; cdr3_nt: TGTGCCAGCAGCCGAGACTCCTCCTATAATTCACCCCTCCACTTT
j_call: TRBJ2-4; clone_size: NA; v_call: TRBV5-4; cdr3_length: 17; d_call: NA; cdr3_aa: CASSLVPGVGAKNIQYF; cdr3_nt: TGTGCCAGCAGCTTGGTGCCGGGGGTCGGTGCCAAAAACATTCAGTACTTC
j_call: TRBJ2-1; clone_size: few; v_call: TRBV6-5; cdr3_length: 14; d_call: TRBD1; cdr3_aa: CASSTGTGWHEQFF; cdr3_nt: TGTGCCAGCAGTACAGGGACAGGGTGGCATGAGCAGTTCTTC
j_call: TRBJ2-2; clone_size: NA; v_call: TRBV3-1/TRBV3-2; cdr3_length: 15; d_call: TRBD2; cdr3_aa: CASSHTSENTGELFF; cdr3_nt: TGTGCCAGCAGCCATACTAGCGAGAACACCGGGGAGCTGTTTTTT
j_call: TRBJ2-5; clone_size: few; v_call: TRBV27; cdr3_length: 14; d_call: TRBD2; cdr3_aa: CASSLMAGGETQYF; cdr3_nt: TGTGCCAGCAGTTTAATGGCCGGGGGGGAGACCCAGTACTTC
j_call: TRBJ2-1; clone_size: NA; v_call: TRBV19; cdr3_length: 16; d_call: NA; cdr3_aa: CASSPSTGLSYNEQFF; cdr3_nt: TGTGCCAGTAGTCCGTCCACTGGACTATCATACAATGAGCAGTTCTTC
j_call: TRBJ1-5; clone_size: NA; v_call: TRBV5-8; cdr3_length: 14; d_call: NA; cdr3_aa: CASSRGLSNQPQHF; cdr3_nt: TGTGCCAGCAGCCGGGGTTTAAGCAATCAGCCCCAGCATTTT
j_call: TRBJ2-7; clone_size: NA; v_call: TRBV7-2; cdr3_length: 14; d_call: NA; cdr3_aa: CASSLYRATYEQYF; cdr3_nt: TGTGCCAGCAGCTTATACAGGGCCACCTACGAGCAGTACTTC
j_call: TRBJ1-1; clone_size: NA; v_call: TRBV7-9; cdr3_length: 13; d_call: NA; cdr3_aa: CASSVGQNTEAFF; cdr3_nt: TGTGCCAGCAGCGTGGGACAGAACACTGAAGCTTTCTTT
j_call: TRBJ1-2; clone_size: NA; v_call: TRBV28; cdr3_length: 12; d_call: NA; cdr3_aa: CASSFAGFGYTF; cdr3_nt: TGTGCCAGCAGTTTCGCAGGGTTTGGCTACACCTTC
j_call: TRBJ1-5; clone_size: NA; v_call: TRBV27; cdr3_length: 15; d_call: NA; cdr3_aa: CASSPPSGLGQPQHF; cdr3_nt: TGTGCCAGCAGTCCCCCATCAGGGCTCGGTCAGCCCCAGCATTTT
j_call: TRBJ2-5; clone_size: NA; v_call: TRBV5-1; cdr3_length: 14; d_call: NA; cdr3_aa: CASSLWLVQETQYF; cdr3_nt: TGCGCCAGCAGCTTGTGGCTAGTCCAAGAGACCCAGTACTTC
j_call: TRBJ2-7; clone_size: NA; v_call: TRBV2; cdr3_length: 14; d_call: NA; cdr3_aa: CASSVRAVRGEQYF; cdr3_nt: TGTGCCAGCAGCGTCCGGGCCGTAAGGGGCGAGCAGTACTTC
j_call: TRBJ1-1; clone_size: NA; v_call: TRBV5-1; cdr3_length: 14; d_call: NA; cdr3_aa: CASSLAALNTEAFF; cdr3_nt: TGCGCCAGCAGCTTGGCAGCACTAAACACTGAAGCTTTCTTT
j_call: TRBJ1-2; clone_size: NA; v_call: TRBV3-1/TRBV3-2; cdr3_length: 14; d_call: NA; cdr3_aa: CASSQAGGNYGYTF; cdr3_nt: TGTGCCAGCAGCCAAGCGGGGGGCAACTATGGCTACACCTTC
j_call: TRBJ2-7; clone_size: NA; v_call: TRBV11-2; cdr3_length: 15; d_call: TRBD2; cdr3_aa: CASSLGRLAFYEQYF; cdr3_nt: TGTGCCAGCAGCTTAGGGCGACTAGCGTTCTACGAGCAGTACTTC
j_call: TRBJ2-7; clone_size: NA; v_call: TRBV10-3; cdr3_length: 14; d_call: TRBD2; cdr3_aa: CAIRLAGSSYEQYF; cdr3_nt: TGTGCCATCAGATTAGCGGGTAGCTCCTACGAGCAGTACTTC
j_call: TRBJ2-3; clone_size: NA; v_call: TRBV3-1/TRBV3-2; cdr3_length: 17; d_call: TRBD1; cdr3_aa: CASSRPGGTGRTDTQYF; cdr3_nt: TGTGCCAGCAGCCGCCCCGGAGGGACAGGTCGCACAGATACGCAGTATTTT
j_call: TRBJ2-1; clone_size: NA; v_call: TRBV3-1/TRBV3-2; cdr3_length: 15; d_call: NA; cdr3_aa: CASSQVSGSYNEQFF; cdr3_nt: TGTGCCAGCAGCCAAGTTAGCGGCTCCTACAATGAGCAGTTCTTC
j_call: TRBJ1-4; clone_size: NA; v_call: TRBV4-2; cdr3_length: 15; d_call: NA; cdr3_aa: CASSQAGGANEKLFF; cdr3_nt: TGTGCCAGCAGCCAGGCAGGAGGAGCTAATGAAAAACTGTTTTTT
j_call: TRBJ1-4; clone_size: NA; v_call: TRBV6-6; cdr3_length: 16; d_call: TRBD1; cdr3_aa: CASSTPDITGGEKLFF; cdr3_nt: TGTGCCAGCAGTACCCCGGACATAACAGGGGGGGAAAAACTGTTTTTT
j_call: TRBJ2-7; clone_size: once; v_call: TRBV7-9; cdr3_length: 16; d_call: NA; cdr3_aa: CASSLAGGQRDYEQYF; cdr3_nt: TGTGCCAGCAGCTTAGCCGGAGGACAGCGGGACTACGAGCAGTACTTC
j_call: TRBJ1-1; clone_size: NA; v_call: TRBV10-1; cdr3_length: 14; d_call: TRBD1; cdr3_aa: CASSGRTGGSEAFF; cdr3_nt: TGCGCCAGCAGTGGGAGGACAGGGGGCTCTGAAGCTTTCTTT
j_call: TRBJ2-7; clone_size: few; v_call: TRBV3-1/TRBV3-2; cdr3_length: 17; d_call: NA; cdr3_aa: CASSQDPSGSRVGEQYF; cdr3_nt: TGTGCCAGCAGCCAAGATCCTTCGGGGAGCCGGGTCGGCGAGCAGTACTTC
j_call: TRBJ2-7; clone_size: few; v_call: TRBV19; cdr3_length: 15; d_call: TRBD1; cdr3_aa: CASSIGTGRTHEQYF; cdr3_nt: TGTGCCAGTAGTATTGGGACAGGGAGGACTCACGAGCAGTACTTC
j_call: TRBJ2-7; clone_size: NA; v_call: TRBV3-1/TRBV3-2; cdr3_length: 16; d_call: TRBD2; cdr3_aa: CASSHAEGLAPYEQYF; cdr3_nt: TGTGCCAGCAGCCACGCTGAGGGACTAGCCCCCTACGAGCAGTACTTC
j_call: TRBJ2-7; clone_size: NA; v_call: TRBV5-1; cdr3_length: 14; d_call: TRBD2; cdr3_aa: CASSHGTSVIEQYF; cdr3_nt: TGCGCCAGCAGCCACGGGACTAGCGTAATCGAGCAGTACTTC
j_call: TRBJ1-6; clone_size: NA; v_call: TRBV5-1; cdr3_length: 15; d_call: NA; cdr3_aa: CASSLAVSEDSPLHF; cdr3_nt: TGCGCCAGCAGCTTGGCCGTGTCAGAAGATTCACCCCTCCACTTT
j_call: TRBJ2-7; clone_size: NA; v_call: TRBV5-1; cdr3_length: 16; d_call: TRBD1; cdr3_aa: CASSSGGTGDTYEQYF; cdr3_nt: TGCGCCAGCAGCTCTGGAGGGACAGGGGACACCTACGAGCAGTACTTC
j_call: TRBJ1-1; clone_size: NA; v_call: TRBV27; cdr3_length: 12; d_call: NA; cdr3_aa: CASRPGSGVAFF; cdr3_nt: TGTGCCAGCAGGCCCGGGAGTGGTGTTGCTTTCTTT
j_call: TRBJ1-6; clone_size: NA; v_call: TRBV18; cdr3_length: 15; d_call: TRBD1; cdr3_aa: CASSPQGALNSPLHF; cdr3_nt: TGTGCCAGCTCACCACAGGGGGCTCTAAATTCACCCCTCCACTTT
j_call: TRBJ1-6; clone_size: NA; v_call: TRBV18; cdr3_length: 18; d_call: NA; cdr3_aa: CASSNTGPASSYNSPLHF; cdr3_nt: TGTGCCAGCTCCAACACAGGGCCAGCCAGCTCCTATAATTCACCCCTCCACTTT
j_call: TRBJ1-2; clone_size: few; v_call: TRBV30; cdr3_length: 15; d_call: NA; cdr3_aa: CAWTRGGSQWYGYTF; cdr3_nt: TGTGCCTGGACAAGGGGCGGCTCCCAGTGGTATGGCTACACCTTC
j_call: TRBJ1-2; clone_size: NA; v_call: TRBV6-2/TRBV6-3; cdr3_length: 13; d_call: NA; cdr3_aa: CASSTTGWYGYTF; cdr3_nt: TGTGCCAGCAGTACAACAGGCTGGTATGGCTACACCTTC
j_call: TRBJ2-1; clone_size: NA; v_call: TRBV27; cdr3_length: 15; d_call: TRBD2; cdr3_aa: CASSKPSGNYNEQFF; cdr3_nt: TGTGCCAGCAGTAAACCTAGCGGGAATTACAATGAGCAGTTCTTC
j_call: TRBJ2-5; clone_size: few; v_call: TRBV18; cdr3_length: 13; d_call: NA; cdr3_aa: CASTKDIQETQYF; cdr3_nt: TGTGCCAGCACAAAGGACATACAAGAGACCCAGTACTTC
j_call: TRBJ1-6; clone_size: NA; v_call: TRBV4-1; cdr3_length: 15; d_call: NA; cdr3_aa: CASSQGTAGNSPLHF; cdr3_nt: TGCGCCAGCAGCCAAGGGACAGCAGGGAATTCACCCCTCCACTTT
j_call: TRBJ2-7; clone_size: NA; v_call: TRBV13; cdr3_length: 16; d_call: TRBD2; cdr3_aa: CASSLIVAGGPYEQYF; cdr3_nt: TGTGCCAGCAGCTTAATCGTTGCGGGAGGGCCCTACGAGCAGTACTTC
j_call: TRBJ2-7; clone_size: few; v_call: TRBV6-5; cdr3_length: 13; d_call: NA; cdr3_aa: CASSPRQAYEQYF; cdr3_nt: TGTGCCAGCAGTCCTCGACAGGCCTACGAGCAGTACTTC